Listed below are T cell receptor beta chains from one sample, sequenced in a study of cytomegalovirus exposure and HLA in healthy donors. The repertoire was sequenced with immunoSEQ multiplex PCR; TCRdb's copy has only in-frame clones and lacks some. The sample carries some 250,000 clones, 85% to 90% recorded once. Sequenced material: PBMCs. Receptors originate from a woman between 18 and 29 years old in good health and CMV-seronegative. Each CDR3 is given with its conserved first and last residue. D genes are given only for firm matches.

j_call d_call v_call cdr3_nt cdr3_aa
TRBJ2-3 TRBD2 TRBV30 TGTGCCTGGAGTGTACTAGCGGCCTCCAGCACAGATACGCAGTATTTT CAWSVLAASSTDTQYF
TRBJ2-3 TRBD1 TRBV19 TGTGCCAGTAGTATCGGGACAGGAATTAACACAGATACGCAGTATTTT CASSIGTGINTDTQYF
TRBJ2-5 . TRBV11-3 TGTGCCAGCAGCAAGTCAGCGGCGACAGGCCAAGAGACCCAGTACTTC CASSKSAATGQETQYF
TRBJ1-1 TRBD1 TRBV19 TGTGCCAGTAGTAGTACTCTCAGGGGGCCGAGGAACACTGAAGCTTTCTTT CASSSTLRGPRNTEAFF
TRBJ2-3 . TRBV7-9 TGTGCCAGCAGCTCCGCCGGGACTGGCACAGATACGCAGTATTTT CASSSAGTGTDTQYF
TRBJ1-1 . TRBV19 TGTGCCAGTAGGGTACAAGCGGTACAGGGTGAAGCTTTCTTT CASRVQAVQGEAFF
TRBJ1-2 . TRBV27 TGTGCCAGCAGTTTATATTCCACTTCTAACTATGGCTACACCTTC CASSLYSTSNYGYTF
TRBJ1-5 TRBD1 TRBV28 TGTGCCAGCAGTATAGGACAGGGGGGGAATCAGCCCCAGCATTTT CASSIGQGGNQPQHF
TRBJ1-2 TRBD1 TRBV30 TGTGCCTGGAGTATGACAGGGGAGGGCTACACCTTC CAWSMTGEGYTF
TRBJ2-2 . TRBV19 TGTGCCAGTATTGACTTCAGGGGCGCAAACACCGGGGAGCTGTTTTTT CASIDFRGANTGELFF
TRBJ2-2 TRBD1 TRBV14 TGTGCCAGCAGCCAAGATGTGGGACAGTTGAACACCGGGGAGCTGTTTTTT CASSQDVGQLNTGELFF
TRBJ2-1 TRBD2 TRBV2 TGTGCCAGCACTCGCTTTCAAGCGGGGGGGAGAGACTTCTACAATGAGCAGTTCTTC CASTRFQAGGRDFYNEQFF
TRBJ1-1 . TRBV30 TGTGCCTGGAGTGTACGTAACGGGAACACTGAAGCTTTCTTT CAWSVRNGNTEAFF
TRBJ2-3 TRBD2 TRBV5-4 TGTGCCAGCAGCTTGGGAGGCGGGGGGGCGGATACGCAGTATTTT CASSLGGGGADTQYF